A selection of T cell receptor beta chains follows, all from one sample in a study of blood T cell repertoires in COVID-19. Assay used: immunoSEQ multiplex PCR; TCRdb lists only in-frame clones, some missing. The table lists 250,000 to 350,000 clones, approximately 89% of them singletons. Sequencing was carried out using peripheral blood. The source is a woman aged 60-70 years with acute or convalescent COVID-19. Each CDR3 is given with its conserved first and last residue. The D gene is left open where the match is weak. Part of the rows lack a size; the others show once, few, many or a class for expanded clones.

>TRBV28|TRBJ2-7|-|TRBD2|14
CASNTVSGGYEQYF
TGTGCCAGCAATACGGTTAGCGGGGGGTACGAGCAGTACTTC
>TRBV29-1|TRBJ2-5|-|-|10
CSVGRETQYF
TGCAGCGTTGGGAGGGAGACCCAGTACTTC
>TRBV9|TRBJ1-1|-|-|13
CASSVDIRGSAFF
TGTGCCAGCAGCGTAGATATTCGGGGGAGTGCTTTCTTT
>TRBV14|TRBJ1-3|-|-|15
CASSPYRSSGNTIYF
TGTGCCAGCAGCCCCTATAGGAGTTCTGGAAACACCATATATTTT
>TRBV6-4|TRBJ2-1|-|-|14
CASSETIFSGEQFF
TGTGCCAGCAGTGAAACTATCTTTTCGGGTGAGCAGTTCTTC
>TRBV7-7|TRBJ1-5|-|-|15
CASSLAGTPPQPQHF
TGTGCTAGCAGCTTGGCCGGGACACCGCCCCAGCCCCAGCATTTT
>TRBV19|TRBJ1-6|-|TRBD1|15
CASSPGQGMDSPLHF
TGTGCCAGTAGTCCAGGACAGGGGATGGATTCACCCCTCCACTTT
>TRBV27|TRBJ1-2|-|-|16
CASSLSRERVPYGYTF
TGTGCCAGCAGTTTATCTAGGGAGCGGGTTCCCTATGGCTACACCTTC
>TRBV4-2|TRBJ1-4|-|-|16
CASSRGTQGFNEKLFF
TGTGCCAGCAGCCGCGGGACCCAGGGATTCAATGAAAAACTGTTTTTT
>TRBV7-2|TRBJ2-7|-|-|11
CASSILYEQYF
TGTGCCAGCAGCATTCTTTACGAGCAGTACTTC
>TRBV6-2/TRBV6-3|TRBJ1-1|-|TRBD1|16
CASSYSAGGRNTEAFF
TGTGCCAGCAGTTACTCGGCAGGGGGGAGGAACACTGAAGCTTTCTTT
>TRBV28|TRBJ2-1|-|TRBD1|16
CASSPRQGVRDNEQFF
TGTGCCAGCAGTCCACGACAGGGGGTTCGGGACAATGAGCAGTTCTTC
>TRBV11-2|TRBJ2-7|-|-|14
CASSLGAGTYEQYF
TGTGCCAGCAGCTTAGGTGCGGGAACCTACGAGCAGTACTTC
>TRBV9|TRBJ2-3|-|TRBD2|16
CASSASSGGSTDTQYF
TGTGCCAGCAGCGCCTCTAGCGGGGGGTCCACAGATACGCAGTATTTT
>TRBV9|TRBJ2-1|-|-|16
CASSVGAGSSYNEQFF
TGTGCCAGCAGCGTAGGGGCGGGGAGCTCCTACAATGAGCAGTTCTTC
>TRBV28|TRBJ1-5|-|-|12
CASSKTFQPQHF
TGTGCCAGCAGCAAAACTTTCCAGCCCCAGCATTTT
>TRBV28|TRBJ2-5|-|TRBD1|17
CASSFTTSTGGGETQYF
TGTGCCAGCAGTTTTACCACCTCTACAGGGGGCGGAGAGACCCAGTACTTC
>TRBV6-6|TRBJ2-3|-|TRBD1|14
CASSRTGGTDTQYF
TGTGCCAGCAGTCGGACAGGGGGCACAGATACGCAGTATTTT
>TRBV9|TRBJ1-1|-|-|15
CASSVGEEMNTEAFF
TGTGCCAGCAGCGTAGGAGAAGAGATGAACACTGAAGCTTTCTTT
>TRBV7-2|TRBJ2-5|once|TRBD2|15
CASSPGLAGKETQYF
TGTGCCAGCAGCCCCGGACTAGCGGGGAAAGAGACCCAGTACTTC
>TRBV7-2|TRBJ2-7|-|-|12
CASSPADYEQYF
TGTGCCAGCAGCCCAGCGGACTACGAGCAGTACTTC
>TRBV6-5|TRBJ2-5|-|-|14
CASSRQVGQETQYF
TGTGCCAGCAGCAGACAGGTCGGACAAGAGACCCAGTACTTC
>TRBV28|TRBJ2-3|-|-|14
CASGLFLGGDTQYF
TGTGCCAGCGGACTGTTTTTGGGGGGAGATACGCAGTATTTT
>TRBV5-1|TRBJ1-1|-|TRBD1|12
CASSLGQGAAFF
TGCGCCAGCAGCTTAGGGCAGGGGGCCGCTTTCTTT
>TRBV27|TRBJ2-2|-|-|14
CASSLLANTGELFF
TGTGCCAGCAGTTTACTCGCGAACACCGGGGAGCTGTTTTTT
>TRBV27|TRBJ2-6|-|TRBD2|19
CASSLSGLAETSGANVLTF
TGTGCCAGCAGTTTATCCGGACTAGCGGAGACCTCTGGGGCCAACGTCCTGACTTTC
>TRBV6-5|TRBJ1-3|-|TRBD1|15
CASGGQALSGNTIYF
TGTGCCAGCGGGGGACAGGCCCTCTCTGGAAACACCATATATTTT
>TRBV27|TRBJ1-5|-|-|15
CASSSRQDHNQPQHF
TGTGCCAGCAGTTCCCGACAGGACCACAATCAGCCCCAGCATTTT
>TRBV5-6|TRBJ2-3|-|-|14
CASSLGRGADTQYF
TGTGCCAGCAGCTTGGGCAGGGGAGCAGATACGCAGTATTTT
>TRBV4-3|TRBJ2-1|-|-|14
CASSQDTSYNEQFF
TGCGCCAGCAGCCAAGATACGAGTTACAATGAGCAGTTCTTC
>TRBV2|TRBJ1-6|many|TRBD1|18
CASLREDRTSLGDSPLHF
TGTGCCAGCCTAAGAGAGGACAGGACCTCGCTAGGCGATTCACCCCTCCACTTT
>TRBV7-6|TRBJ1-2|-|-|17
CASSLLIAGAANYGYTF
TGTGCCAGCAGCCTATTAATCGCGGGAGCAGCTAACTATGGCTACACCTTC
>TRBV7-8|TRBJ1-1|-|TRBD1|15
CASSLDQGAVTEAFF
TGTGCCAGCAGCTTAGATCAGGGGGCGGTCACTGAAGCTTTCTTT
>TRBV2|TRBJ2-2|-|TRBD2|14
CASSVGLATGELFF
TGTGCCAGCAGTGTGGGACTAGCGACCGGGGAGCTGTTTTTT
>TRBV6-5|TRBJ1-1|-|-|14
CASSYSSTENEAFF
TGTGCCAGCAGTTACTCGTCGACGGAGAACGAAGCTTTCTTT
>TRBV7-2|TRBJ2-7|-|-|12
CASSPSSYEQYF
TGTGCCAGCAGCCCTAGCAGCTACGAGCAGTACTTC
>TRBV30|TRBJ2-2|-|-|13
CAWRLTNTGELFF
TGTGCCTGGAGACTAACGAACACCGGGGAGCTGTTTTTT
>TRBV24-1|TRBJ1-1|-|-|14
CATSDATGSTEAFF
TGTGCCACCAGTGACGCTACAGGGAGCACTGAAGCTTTCTTT
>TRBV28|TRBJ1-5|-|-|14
CASSQGGAAQPQHF
TGTGCCAGCAGCCAAGGGGGGGCGGCTCAGCCCCAGCATTTT
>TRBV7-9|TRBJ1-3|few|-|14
CASSLVAVGNTIYF
TGTGCCAGCAGCTTAGTCGCAGTTGGAAACACCATATATTTT
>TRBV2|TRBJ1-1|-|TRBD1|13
CASSGGQLTEAFF
TGTGCCAGCAGTGGGGGACAGCTCACTGAAGCTTTCTTT
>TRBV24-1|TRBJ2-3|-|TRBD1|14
CATSDGQGTDTQYF
TGTGCCACCAGTGATGGACAGGGCACAGATACGCAGTATTTT
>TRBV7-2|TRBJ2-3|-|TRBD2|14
CASSFSGEADTQYF
TGTGCCAGCAGCTTTAGCGGGGAGGCAGATACGCAGTATTTT
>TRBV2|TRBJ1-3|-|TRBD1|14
CASSPTGVGNTIYF
TGTGCCAGCAGTCCGACAGGGGTAGGAAACACCATATATTTT
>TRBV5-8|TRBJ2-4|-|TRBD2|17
CASSSPSGRALENIQYF
TGTGCCAGCAGCAGCCCTAGCGGGAGGGCCCTCGAAAACATTCAGTACTTC
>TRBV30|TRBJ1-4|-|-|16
CAWSVWSGQLNEKLFF
TGTGCCTGGAGTGTATGGAGCGGACAGCTTAATGAAAAACTGTTTTTT